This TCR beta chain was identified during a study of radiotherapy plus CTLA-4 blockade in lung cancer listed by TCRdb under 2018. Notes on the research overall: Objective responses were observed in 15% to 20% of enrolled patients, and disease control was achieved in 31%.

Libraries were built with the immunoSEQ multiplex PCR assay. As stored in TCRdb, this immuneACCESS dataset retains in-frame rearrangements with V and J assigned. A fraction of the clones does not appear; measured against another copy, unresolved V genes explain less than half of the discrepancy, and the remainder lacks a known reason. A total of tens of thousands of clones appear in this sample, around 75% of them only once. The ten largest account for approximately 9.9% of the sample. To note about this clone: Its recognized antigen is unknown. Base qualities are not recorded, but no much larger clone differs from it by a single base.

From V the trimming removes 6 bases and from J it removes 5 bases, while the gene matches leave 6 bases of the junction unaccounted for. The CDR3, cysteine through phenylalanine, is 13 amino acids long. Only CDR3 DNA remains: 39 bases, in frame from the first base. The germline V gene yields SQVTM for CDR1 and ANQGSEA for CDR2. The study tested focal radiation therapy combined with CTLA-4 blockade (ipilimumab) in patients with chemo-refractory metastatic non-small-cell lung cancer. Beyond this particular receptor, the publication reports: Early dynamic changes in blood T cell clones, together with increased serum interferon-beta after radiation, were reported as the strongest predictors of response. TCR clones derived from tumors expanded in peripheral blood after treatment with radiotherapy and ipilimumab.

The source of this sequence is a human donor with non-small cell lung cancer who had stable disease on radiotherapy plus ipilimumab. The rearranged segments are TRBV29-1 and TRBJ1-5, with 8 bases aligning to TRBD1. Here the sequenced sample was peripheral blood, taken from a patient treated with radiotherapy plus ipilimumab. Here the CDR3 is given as CSVRTGTHQPQHF. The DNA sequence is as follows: TGCAGCGTACGGACAGGGACCCATCAGCCCCAGCATTTT.